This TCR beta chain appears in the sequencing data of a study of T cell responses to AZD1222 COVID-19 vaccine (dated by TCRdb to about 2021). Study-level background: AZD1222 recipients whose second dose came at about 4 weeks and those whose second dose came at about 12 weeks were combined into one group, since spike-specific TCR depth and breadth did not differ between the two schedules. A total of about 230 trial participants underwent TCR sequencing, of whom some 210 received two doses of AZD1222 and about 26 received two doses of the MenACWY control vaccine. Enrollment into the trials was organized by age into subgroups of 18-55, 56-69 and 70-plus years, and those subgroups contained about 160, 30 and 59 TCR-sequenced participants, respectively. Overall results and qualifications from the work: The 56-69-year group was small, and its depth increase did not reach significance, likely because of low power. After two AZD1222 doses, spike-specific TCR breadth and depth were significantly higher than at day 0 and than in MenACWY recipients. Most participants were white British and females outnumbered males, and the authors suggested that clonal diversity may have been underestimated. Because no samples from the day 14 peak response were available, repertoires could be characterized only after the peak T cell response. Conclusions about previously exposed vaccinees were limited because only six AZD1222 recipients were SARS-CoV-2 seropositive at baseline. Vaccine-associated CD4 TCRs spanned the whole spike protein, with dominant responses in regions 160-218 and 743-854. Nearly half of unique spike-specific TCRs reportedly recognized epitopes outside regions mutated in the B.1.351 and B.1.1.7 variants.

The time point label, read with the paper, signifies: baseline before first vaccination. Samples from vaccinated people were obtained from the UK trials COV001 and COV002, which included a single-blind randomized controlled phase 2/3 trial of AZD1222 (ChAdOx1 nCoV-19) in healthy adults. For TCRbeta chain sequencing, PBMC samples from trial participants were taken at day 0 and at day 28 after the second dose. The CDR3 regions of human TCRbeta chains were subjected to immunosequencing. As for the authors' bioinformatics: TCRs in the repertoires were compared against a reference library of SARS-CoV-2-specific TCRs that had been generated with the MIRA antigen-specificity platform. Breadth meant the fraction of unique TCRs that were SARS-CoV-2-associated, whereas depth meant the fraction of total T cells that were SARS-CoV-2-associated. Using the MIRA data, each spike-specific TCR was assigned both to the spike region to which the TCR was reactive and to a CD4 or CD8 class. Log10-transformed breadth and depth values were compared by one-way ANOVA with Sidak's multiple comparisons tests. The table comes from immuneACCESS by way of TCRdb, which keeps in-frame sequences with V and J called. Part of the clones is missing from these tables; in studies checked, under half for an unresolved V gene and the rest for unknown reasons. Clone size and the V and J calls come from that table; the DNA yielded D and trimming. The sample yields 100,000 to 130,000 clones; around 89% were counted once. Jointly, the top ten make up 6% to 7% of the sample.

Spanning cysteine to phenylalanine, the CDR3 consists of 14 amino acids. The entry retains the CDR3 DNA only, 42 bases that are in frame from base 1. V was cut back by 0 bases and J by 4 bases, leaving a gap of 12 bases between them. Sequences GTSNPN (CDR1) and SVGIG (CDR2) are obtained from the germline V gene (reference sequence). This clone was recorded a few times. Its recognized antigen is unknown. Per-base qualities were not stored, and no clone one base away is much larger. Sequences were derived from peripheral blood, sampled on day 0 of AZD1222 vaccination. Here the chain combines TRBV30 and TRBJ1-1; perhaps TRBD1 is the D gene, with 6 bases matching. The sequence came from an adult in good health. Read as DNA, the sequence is TGTGCCTGGAGTGTACGGGGGCGAAGCACTGAAGCTTTCTTT. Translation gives CAWSVRGRSTEAFF.